A single sample gave rise to the 28 T cell receptor beta chains below, sequenced in a study of T cells in women clearing cervical HPV infection. Data came from immunoSEQ multiplex PCR; TCRdb stores just in-frame clones and leaves some out. Here the sample table reports 20,000 to 25,000 clones. Sequenced input: blood buffy coat. These receptors came from a woman aged 18-69 years with a cervical HPV16 infection that either progressed to CIN3+ or cleared (not recorded which).

A word on this clone: Read coverage stops 3 residues before the CDR3 terminus; the germline J gene supplies the remainder. V and J are TRBV6-2 or TRBV6-3 and TRBJ2-1; 15 bases match TRBD2. With 4 bases clipped from V and 9 bases from J, the junction kept 4 bases outside the gene matches. Germline lookup yields CDR1 MNHEY and CDR2 SVGEGT. The CDR3 spans 15 residues. CDR3 in amino acids: CASSSGLAGGIEQFF. The part of the CDR3 DNA that was read is TGTGCCAGCAGTTCGGGACTAGCGGGGGGCATTGAG.

As concerns this clone: The CDR3 end is not reached by the read, which stops 3 residues before it; the germline J gene fills it in. The rearrangement uses TRBV19 and TRBJ1-1; TRBD1 agrees at 7 bases. The CDR3 is 14 amino acids. V was pared by 7 bases and J by 0 bases, with 5 bases of the junction left unmatched. CDR1 and CDR2 (germline): LNHDA, SQIVND (reference sequence). CDR3: CASKGRGVNTEAFF. The part of the CDR3 DNA that was read is TGTGCCAGTAAAGGCAGGGGGGTGAACACTGAA. Variable domain in full (rest from reference TRBV19 and TRBJ1-1): DGGITQSPKYLFRKEGQNVTLSCEQNLNHDAMYWYRQDPGQGLRLIYYSQIVNDFQKGDIAEGYSVSREKKESFPLTVTSAQKNPTAFYLCASKGRGVNTEAFFGQGTRLTVV.

About this clone itself: Read data end 3 residues before the CDR3 end; the end is taken from the germline J gene. The J gene is TRBJ1-2, the V gene TRBV20-1; 7 nucleotides line up with TRBD1. This CDR3 spans 12 amino acids. V shed 7 bases and J 5 bases; nucleotides not matched to a gene: 7. Germline V gene data show CDR1 as DFQATT and CDR2 as SNEGSKA (reference sequence). The covered CDR3 bases are TGCAGTGTCTTACAGGGGCGATATGGC. Translated: CSVLQGRYG. In full, the CDR3 reads CSVLQGRYGYTF.

About this clone: The read gets to within 3 residues of the CDR3 end, and the germline J gene fills in the rest. The V gene is TRBV6-2 or TRBV6-3, the J gene TRBJ2-5; 8 bases map to TRBD2. The CDR3 has 13 amino acids. Unmatched junction bases numbered 5, after V lost 9 bases and J lost 2 bases. Germline V gene data show CDR1 as MNHEY and CDR2 as SVGEGT. The covered CDR3 bases are TGTGCCAGTGGGCGCGGGGGGCAAGAGACC. Translated, it gives CASGRGGQET. The whole CDR3 reads CASGRGGQETQYF.

Concerning this clone itself: The observed sequence ends 3 residues before the CDR3 terminus, with the missing tail filled in from the germline J gene. At the DNA level, this CDR3 is encoded by other sequences in the same sample as well. The rearrangement joins TRBV19 to TRBJ2-5; a possible D gene is TRBD2 (7 bases). Trimming pared 5 bases from V and 4 bases from J, leaving 20 bases between. The germline CDR1 and CDR2 sequences are LNHDA and SQIVND (reference sequence). The CDR3 runs 16 residues. The CDR3 loop is CASSFGTGGGGETQYF. Partial CDR3 DNA: TGTGCCAGTAGTTTCGGGACGGGGGGCGGAGGAGAGACC.

Turning to this clone: The missing CDR3 end, 3 residues past where the read stops, is filled in from the germline J gene. The chain has TRBV5-1 and TRBJ1-3, with a tentative D call TRBD1 (5 bases). The V and J ends lost 1 base and 0 bases respectively, with 8 bases between them. The germline V gene has CDR1 SGHRS and CDR2 YFSETQ. This CDR3 comprises 15 residues. The sequenced part of the CDR3 DNA is TGCGCCAGCAGCTTGCAGGGATTCTCTGGAAACACC. The encoded protein is CASSLQGFSGNT. The whole CDR3 region reads CASSLQGFSGNTIYF.

CDR3 loop: CASASGNEQFF. The CDR3 bases that were read are TGTGCCAGCGCATCGGGGAATGAG. V usage is TRBV2 and J usage is TRBJ2-1; perhaps TRBD2 as D (5 bases). The read terminates 3 residues before the CDR3 end, so the remaining end is supplied by the germline J gene. This CDR3 is 11 amino acids long. Per germline, CDR1 SNHLY and CDR2 FYNNEI. Trimming left V 8 bases short and J 7 bases short, with 9 bases between.

About this clone: The missing CDR3 end, 3 residues past where the read stops, is filled in from the germline J gene. This chain connects TRBV5-1 to TRBJ2-7; 10 bases match TRBD2. This CDR3 contains 17 residues. CDR1 and CDR2 (germline): SGHRS, YFSETQ. V shed 2 bases and J 0 bases; nucleotides not matched to a gene: 8. The CDR3 bases that were read are TGCGCCAGCAGCTTTAGCGGGGGGCTAAGGAGCTCCTACGAG. This codes for CASSFSGGLRSSYE. The full CDR3 protein reads CASSFSGGLRSSYEQYF. The complete variable domain, with remaining parts taken from reference TRBV5-1 and TRBJ2-7, reads KAGVTQTPRYLIKTRGQQVTLSCSPISGHRSVSWYQQTPGQGLQFLFEYFSETQRNKGNFPGRFSGRQFSNSRSEMNVSTLELGDSALYLCASSFSGGLRSSYEQYFGPGTRLTVT.

Points on this clone: The read ends 3 residues shy of where the CDR3 ends; the end is completed using the germline J gene. The chain links TRBV7-3 to TRBJ1-6; 8 bases are a match to TRBD1. The CDR3 spans 13 residues. CDR1 and CDR2 from the germline V gene are SGHTA and FQGTGA. The ends lost 5 bases at V and 10 bases at J; junction bases unmatched: 4. Partial CDR3 DNA: TGTGCCAGCAGCCAGGACAGGGACTCACCC. Protein sequence: CASSQDRDSP. The full CDR3 sequence reads CASSQDRDSPLHF.

Worth noting for this clone: The read falls 3 residues short of the CDR3 end, and the missing part is taken from the germline J gene. At the DNA level, this CDR3 is encoded by other sequences in the same sample as well. V usage is TRBV5-1 and J usage is TRBJ1-3, with TRBD1 matching over 9 bases. This CDR3 is 16 amino acids long. V trimming: 0 bases; J trimming: 1 base; junction bases outside the gene matches: 2. CDR1 and CDR2 (germline): SGHRS, YFSETQ. CDR3: CASSLGGQGSGNTIYF. CDR3 DNA (partial): TGCGCCAGCAGCTTGGGAGGACAGGGGTCTGGAAACACC.

Turning to this clone: Read data end 3 residues before the CDR3 end; the end is taken from the germline J gene. The rearrangement joins TRBV24-1 to TRBJ2-5; 11 nucleotides agree with TRBD1. The CDR3 totals 15 residues. Per the germline V gene, CDR1 is KGHDR and CDR2 is SFDVKD. V lost 7 bases to trimming and J lost 5 bases; unmatched junction nucleotides: 8. The covered CDR3 bases are TGTGCCACCAGCCTTGGACAGGGGGCATGGGAGACC. Its translation: CATSLGQGAWET. In full, the CDR3 is CATSLGQGAWETQYF.

Comments on this clone: Read coverage stops 3 residues before the CDR3 terminus; the germline J gene supplies the remainder. The rearrangement uses TRBV7-9 and TRBJ2-7; D unclear. CDR1 and CDR2 from the germline V gene are SEHNR and FQNEAQ (reference sequence). The CDR3 is 14 amino acids. The germline V and J ends were trimmed by 5 bases and 0 bases, with 11 bases remaining between them. The part of the CDR3 DNA that was read is TGTGCCAGCAGCCTCACGAGCACCTCCTACGAG. It specifies CASSLTSTSYE. The entire CDR3 protein reads CASSLTSTSYEQYF. The full variable domain, rest sourced from reference TRBV7-9 and TRBJ2-7, is DTGVSQNPRHKITKRGQNVTFRCDPISEHNRLYWYRQTLGQGPEFLTYFQNEAQLEKSRLLSDRFSAERPKGSFSTLEIQRTEQGDSAMYLCASSLTSTSYEQYFGPGTRLTVT.

Points on this clone: The missing CDR3 end, 3 residues past where the read stops, is filled in from the germline J gene. The J gene is TRBJ2-2, the V gene TRBV7-3, with 11 bases lining up with TRBD1. This CDR3 has 15 residues. From germline, CDR1 is SGHTA and CDR2 FQGTGA. After removal of 4 bases from V and 6 bases from J, the junction contained 4 bases not matched to a gene. CDR3 residues: CASSSPDRGPGELFF. CDR3 DNA, as far as it was read: TGTGCCAGCAGCTCCCCGGACAGGGGGCCCGGGGAG.

Of note for this clone: The read is 3 residues too short to cover the CDR3 end, so that end is filled in from the germline J gene. The rearrangement uses TRBV5-4 and TRBJ2-5, with D unclear. V was clipped by 4 bases and J by 2 bases, with 9 bases between them. Germline V lookup: CDR1 SGHNT, CDR2 YYREEE (reference sequence). The CDR3 sequence is 13 residues long. This CDR3 reads CASSGPSQETQYF. The covered CDR3 bases are TGTGCCAGCAGCGGGCCTTCGCAAGAGACC.

A remark on this clone: Read sequence stops 3 residues before the CDR3 end, and the germline J gene provides the missing end. The gene calls are TRBV10-3 and TRBJ1-2; TRBD1 aligns across 10 bases. The V segment lost 2 bases and the J segment 4 bases; nucleotides outside the gene matches: 7. This CDR3 has 16 amino acids. Germline values: CDR1 ENHRY, CDR2 SYGVKD. Partial CDR3 DNA: TGTGCCATCAGTGAGAACCCGACAGGGGGCTCCTATGGC. Translation: CAISENPTGGSYG. The full-length CDR3 reads as CAISENPTGGSYGYTF.

A note on this clone: The read finishes 3 residues shy of the CDR3 end, and the germline J gene is used to complete it. The J gene is TRBJ2-3, the V gene TRBV5-1; 11 bases map to TRBD2. Germline V CDR1 and CDR2: SGHRS, YFSETQ. The CDR3 has 16 amino acids. The trim removed 4 bases at V and 4 bases at J, leaving 8 bases unmatched. CDR3 bases read: TGCGCCAGCAGCCCAGCGGGGACTAGCGGTTCAGATACG. This encodes CASSPAGTSGSDT. The CDR3 as a whole reads CASSPAGTSGSDTQYF.

As for this clone: The CDR3 end is not reached by the read, which stops 3 residues before it; the germline J gene fills it in. J is TRBJ2-3 and V is TRBV7-8, with 8 bases aligning to TRBD2. V shed 5 bases, J shed 4 bases, and the junction held 5 bases outside the gene matches. This CDR3 has 14 residues. Germline V gene data show CDR1 as SGHVS and CDR2 as FQNEAQ. The CDR3 reads CASSVQTSADTQYF. The DNA read from the CDR3 is TGTGCCAGCAGCGTACAGACTAGCGCAGATACG.

Regarding this clone: The read comes to an end 3 residues before the CDR3 does, leaving the germline J gene to fill in the end. The gene calls are TRBV30 and TRBJ1-2, with TRBD1 matching 7 bases. The germline CDR1 and CDR2 sequences are GTSNPN and SVGIG (reference sequence). The CDR3 runs 13 residues. CDR3 amino acids: CAWSPYTRGGYTF. The sequenced CDR3 bases are TGTGCCTGGAGTCCCTACACCAGGGGGGGC.

Notes on this clone: The read terminates 3 residues ahead of where the CDR3 ends, so the germline J gene completes it. The chain links TRBV5-1 to TRBJ1-2, with 7 bases lining up with TRBD1. Germline CDR1 SGHRS, CDR2 YFSETQ. The CDR3 consists of 14 residues. Germline trimming cut 4 bases from V and 3 bases from J; bases unmatched to any gene: 6. CDR3 residues: CASSPNTGDYGYTF. The sequenced part of the CDR3 DNA is TGCGCCAGCAGCCCAAACACAGGGGACTATGGC.

For this clone: The read halts 3 residues ahead of the CDR3 end, with the missing end drawn from the germline J gene. V is TRBV30 and J is TRBJ2-7; the match to TRBD2 covers 9 bases. Germline V gene lookup returns CDR1 GTSNPN and CDR2 SVGIG (reference sequence). The V and J ends lost 0 bases and 6 bases, in that order; junction bases with no gene match: 3. There are 13 residues in the CDR3. The part of the CDR3 DNA that was read is TGTGCCTGGAGTGTAGGCGGGAGGGCCGAG. Translation gives CAWSVGGRAE. The complete CDR3 sequence is CAWSVGGRAEQYF.

Note on this clone: The observed sequence ends 3 residues before the CDR3 terminus, with the missing tail filled in from the germline J gene. J is TRBJ2-2 and V is TRBV7-8; D call uncertain. The germline CDR1 and CDR2 sequences are SGHVS and FQNEAQ. The length of the CDR3 is 14 residues. V lost 1 base and J 5 bases, leaving 8 bases between the germline ends. The CDR3 sequence: CASSLDISTGELFF. The CDR3 DNA, read in part, is TGTGCCAGCAGCTTAGATATTTCGACCGGGGAG.

With regard to this clone: The read falls 3 residues short of the CDR3 end, and the missing part is taken from the germline J gene. The rearrangement links TRBV19 to TRBJ2-5; TRBD1 matches 7 bases. The V gene's germline CDR1 is LNHDA and CDR2 SQIVND (reference sequence). The CDR3 is made up of 14 amino acids. V shed 5 bases and J 1 base; nucleotides not matched to a gene: 4. The CDR3 sequence is CASSRTGAQETQYF. The DNA read from the CDR3 is TGTGCCAGTAGTCGTACAGGGGCCCAAGAGACC. Drawing the rest from reference TRBV19 and TRBJ2-5, the complete variable domain is DGGITQSPKYLFRKEGQNVTLSCEQNLNHDAMYWYRQDPGQGLRLIYYSQIVNDFQKGDIAEGYSVSREKKESFPLTVTSAQKNPTAFYLCASSRTGAQETQYFGPGTRLLVL.

A note on this clone: The read ends 3 residues early relative to the CDR3; the germline J gene fills the gap. V and J are TRBV20-1 and TRBJ2-1, with TRBD2 identical over 7 bases. Germline trimming cut 5 bases from V and 8 bases from J; bases unmatched to any gene: 15. CDR1 and CDR2 from the germline V gene are DFQATT and SNEGSKA (reference sequence). The CDR3 length is 15 residues. CDR3: CSAPRPGGVVDEQFF. CDR3 DNA (partial): TGCAGTGCTCCAAGGCCGGGGGGTGTGGTCGATGAG.

CDR3 bases read: TGTGCCAGCAGCTTCTCCGGGACCAGCGGGGAGACC. Amino acid sequence: CASSFSGTSGET. The entire CDR3 protein reads CASSFSGTSGETQYF. V and J are TRBV11-2 and TRBJ2-5; weak D call: TRBD2 (6 bases). The CDR3 end is not reached by the read, which stops 3 residues before it; the germline J gene fills it in. The V end lost 3 bases, the J end lost 5 bases, and 16 bases lay between the germline ends. The length of the CDR3 is 15 residues. The germline CDR1 and CDR2 sequences are SGHAT and FQNNGV. Full variable domain (remainder filled in from reference TRBV11-2 and TRBJ2-5): EAGVAQSPRYKIIEKRQSVAFWCNPISGHATLYWYQQILGQGPKLLIQFQNNGVVDDSQLPKDRFSAERLKGVDSTLKIQPAKLEDSAVYLCASSFSGTSGETQYFGPGTRLLVL.

Notes on this clone: The CDR3 end lies 3 residues beyond the end of the read and is filled in from the germline J gene. This rearrangement joins TRBV19 to TRBJ2-1; 8 nucleotides match TRBD2. The CDR3 has 13 residues. Germline trimming cut 6 bases from V and 7 bases from J; bases unmatched to any gene: 5. In germline, CDR1 is LNHDA, CDR2 SQIVND (reference sequence). The DNA read from the CDR3 is TGTGCCAGTAGAAACGGGAGGGGGAATGAG. It encodes CASRNGRGNE. The whole CDR3 reads CASRNGRGNEQFF.

With respect to this clone: The read stops 3 residues short of the end of the CDR3; the missing end is completed from the germline J gene. The chain joins TRBV5-1 to TRBJ2-2; D might be TRBD2 (6 bases). This CDR3 is built from 15 residues. The V end lost 4 bases, the J end lost 6 bases, and 16 bases lay between the germline ends. Germline loops: CDR1 SGHRS, CDR2 YFSETQ. The CDR3 is CASSPVRRASGELFF. The CDR3 bases that were read are TGCGCCAGCAGCCCCGTGAGGAGGGCGTCCGGGGAG.

Note on this clone: The read ends 3 residues early relative to the CDR3; the germline J gene fills the gap. This chain links TRBV2 with TRBJ2-1; 9 nucleotides agree with TRBD2. In germline, CDR1 is SNHLY, CDR2 FYNNEI. Losses at the gene ends were 6 bases for V and 9 bases for J; bases not matched to a gene: 15. The CDR3 runs 16 residues. Here the CDR3 reads CASRDRLAGGPGEQFF. The part of the CDR3 DNA that was read is TGTGCCAGCAGGGACCGGTTGGCGGGGGGGCCGGGTGAG.

About this clone: The read stops 3 residues short of the end of the CDR3; the missing end is completed from the germline J gene. V is TRBV10-3 and J is TRBJ1-1, with TRBD1 as a possible D gene (5 bases). Germline CDR1 and CDR2: ENHRY and SYGVKD. V was clipped by 0 bases and J by 1 base, with 18 bases between them. This CDR3 is 18 amino acids long. The CDR3 bases that were read are TGTGCCATCAGTGAGTCGAGGGGCTCAGTTCGTGGGAACACTGAA. Protein product: CAISESRGSVRGNTE. Given in full, the CDR3 is CAISESRGSVRGNTEAFF.